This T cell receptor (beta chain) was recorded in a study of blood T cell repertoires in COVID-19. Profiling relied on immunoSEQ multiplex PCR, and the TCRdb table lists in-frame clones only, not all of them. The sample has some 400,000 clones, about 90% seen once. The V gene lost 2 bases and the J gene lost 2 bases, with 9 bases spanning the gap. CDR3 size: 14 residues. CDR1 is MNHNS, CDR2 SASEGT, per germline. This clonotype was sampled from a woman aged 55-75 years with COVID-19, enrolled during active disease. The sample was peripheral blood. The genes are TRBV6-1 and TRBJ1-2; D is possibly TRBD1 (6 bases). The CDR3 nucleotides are TGTGCCAGCAGTGAAACCCAGGGGAACTATGGCTACACCTTC. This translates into CASSETQGNYGYTF.